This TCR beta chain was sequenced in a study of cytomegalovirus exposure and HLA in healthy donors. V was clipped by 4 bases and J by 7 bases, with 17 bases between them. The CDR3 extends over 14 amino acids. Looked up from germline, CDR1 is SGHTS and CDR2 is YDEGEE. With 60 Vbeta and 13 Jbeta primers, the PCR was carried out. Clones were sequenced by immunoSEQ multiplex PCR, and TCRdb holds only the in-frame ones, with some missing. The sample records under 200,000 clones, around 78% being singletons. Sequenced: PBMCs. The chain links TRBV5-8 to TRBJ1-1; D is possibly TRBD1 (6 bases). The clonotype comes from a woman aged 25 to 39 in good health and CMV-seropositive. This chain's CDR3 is CASSLGTTWIEAFF. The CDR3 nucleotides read TGTGCCAGCAGCCTAGGGACAACCTGGATTGAAGCTTTCTTT.